The entry that follows covers one T cell receptor beta chain sequence. Other DNA sequences in this sample translate to the same CDR3. The sample belongs to a study of shared clonotypes between healthy human individuals. Sequencing used immunoSEQ multiplex PCR; TCRdb keeps in-frame clones, though not all of them. The data hold 2,100,000 or so clones, with more than 90% observed a single time. The sequenced sample was naive CD4+ T cells sorted from blood. Subset meaning: CD45RA+ positively selected. This sequence was found in a young man in good health.

CDR3 region: CASSDGYEQYF. In DNA form, the CDR3 reads TGTGCCAGCAGTGACGGGTACGAGCAGTACTTC. The chain links TRBV2 to TRBJ2-7, with D uncertain. The length of the CDR3 is 11 residues. The germline V and J ends were trimmed by 3 bases and 4 bases, with 4 bases remaining between them. CDR1 SNHLY and CDR2 FYNNEI come from the germline V gene.